Each of the 28 T cell receptor beta chains below was sequenced from the same sample in a study of T-cell memory formation after mild COVID-19. MiXCR, applied by TCRdb to the 5' RACE reads, yields one record per CDR3 protein. The repertoire holds fewer than 60,000 distinct CDR3 sequences, roughly 27% seen once, with around 45% in the top ten. Input material: PBMCs or a T cell subset sorted from them (not recorded which). These receptor sequences come from a man between 18 and 29 years old who had mild COVID-19 (a few samples of this study predate the infection). Cell type and time point are not known.

This clonotype has more than one count but fewer than ten. The J gene is TRBJ1-2, the V gene TRBV10-3, with D unresolved. Per germline, CDR1 ENHRY and CDR2 SYGVKD. The length of the CDR3 is 15 residues. V was pared by 4 bases and J by 0 bases, with 12 bases between. CDR3: CAISGGKLANYGYTF. The CDR3 DNA reads as TGTGCCATCAGTGGAGGGAAGTTAGCTAACTATGGCTACACCTTC.

The V and J genes are TRBV12-3 or TRBV12-4 and TRBJ1-2, with D possibly TRBD1 on 5 matching bases. The CDR3 is 14 amino acids. Trimming left V 8 bases short and J 4 bases short, with 17 bases between. The CDR3 loop reads CASYDSLPLYGYTF. The CDR3 DNA reads TGTGCCAGCTATGACAGCCTGCCGCTCTATGGCTACACCTTC.

This clonotype was counted a few times. This chain uses TRBV6-4 with TRBJ2-2; 8 bases fit TRBD1. This CDR3 contains 17 residues. CDR1 is MRHNA and CDR2 is SNTAGT in the germline V gene. Unmatched junction bases numbered 3, after V lost 0 bases and J lost 0 bases. DNA of the CDR3: TGTGCCAGCAGTGACTCATCAGGGGGCGCGAACACCGGGGAGCTGTTTTTT. It translates to CASSDSSGGANTGELFF.

This clonotype was seen a handful of times. V and J are TRBV6-2 or TRBV6-3 and TRBJ1-5; D not resolved. V gave up 0 bases and J gave up 5 bases, with 14 bases separating them. Germline assignment: CDR1 MNHEY and CDR2 SVGEGT. CDR3 size: 16 residues. The CDR3, as DNA: TGTGCCAGCAGTTACTCGAGGATCGATAGGGATCAGCCCCAGCATTTT. Its protein product is CASSYSRIDRDQPQHF.

This chain connects TRBV12-3 or TRBV12-4 to TRBJ2-3, with 9 bases identical to TRBD1. This CDR3 region has 13 residues. J was trimmed by 4 bases and V by 4 bases; bases with no gene match: 0. For the CDR3, the DNA is TGTGCCAGCAGTTGGACAGGGGCAGATACGCAGTATTTT. This translates into CASSWTGADTQYF.

This clonotype was found a few times. The rearrangement joins TRBV9 to TRBJ2-3; tentative D call: TRBD2 (6 bases). CDR3 length: 13 residues. Trimming stripped 5 bases from V and 1 base from J, with 8 bases between. CDR1 is SGDLS and CDR2 is YYNGEE in the germline V gene. The CDR3 here is CASRGEGTDTQYF. The CDR3 region has the DNA TGTGCCAGCAGGGGGGAGGGCACAGATACGCAGTATTTT. Together with reference TRBV9 and TRBJ2-3, the CDR3 gives the full variable domain: DSGVTQTPKHLITATGQRVTLRCSPRSGDLSVYWYQQSLDQGLQFLIQYYNGEERAKGNILERFSAQQFPDLHSELNLSSLELGDSALYFCASRGEGTDTQYFGPGTRLTVL.

The chain recombines TRBV9 with TRBJ2-2; TRBD1 agrees at 9 bases. This CDR3 region has 15 residues. The germline V gene has CDR1 SGDLS and CDR2 YYNGEE. Losses at the gene ends were 4 bases for V and 6 bases for J; bases not matched to a gene: 7. The CDR3 DNA reads as TGTGCCAGCAGCCCCGGGACAGGGAATGCCGGGGAGCTGTTTTTT. Translating it yields CASSPGTGNAGELFF.

This clonotype has only one observation. V usage is TRBV20-1 and J usage is TRBJ2-1, with 7 bases fitting TRBD2. The CDR3 totals 15 residues. Germline CDR1 and CDR2: DFQATT and SNEGSKA (reference sequence). J lost 2 bases, V lost 0 bases, and 4 bases had no gene match. CDR3 nucleotides: TGCAGTGCTAGAGATCCAGCGGGGCCCTACAATGAGCAGTTCTTC. This gives the protein CSARDPAGPYNEQFF.

The chain uses TRBV7-2 and TRBJ1-1, with unresolved D. Germline-derived CDR1 and CDR2 are SGHTA and FQGNSA. The V gene lost 2 bases and the J gene lost 3 bases, with 10 bases spanning the gap. This CDR3 is 14 amino acids long. The DNA for the CDR3 is TGTGCCAGCAGCTTAAGGCCTTTGGACACTGAAGCTTTCTTT. It is translated as CASSLRPLDTEAFF.

The chain carries TRBV19 and TRBJ2-1; D is unclear. The germline CDR1 and CDR2 sequences are LNHDA and SQIVND (reference sequence). Trimming removed 6 bases at V and 7 bases at J, with 10 bases between. The CDR3 runs to 12 residues. The CDR3 is CASSHRFNEQFF. The CDR3 DNA is TGTGCCAGTAGCCACAGATTTAATGAGCAGTTCTTC. The entire variable domain, with the rest obtained from reference TRBV19 and TRBJ2-1, is as follows: DGGITQSPKYLFRKEGQNVTLSCEQNLNHDAMYWYRQDPGQGLRLIYYSQIVNDFQKGDIAEGYSVSREKKESFPLTVTSAQKNPTAFYLCASSHRFNEQFFGPGTRLTVL.

This clonotype appeared a few times. V is TRBV5-1 and J is TRBJ1-5, with D maybe TRBD1 (5 bases). Trimming shortened V by 3 bases and J by 1 base, and 14 bases separated the two germline ends. The CDR3 is made up of 16 amino acids. Germline V gene sequence: CDR1 SGHRS, CDR2 YFSETQ. CDR3 coding DNA: TGCGCCAGCAGCTCCCGACCCCGGGGGAGCAATCAGCCCCAGCATTTT. Encoded protein: CASSSRPRGSNQPQHF.

This chain links TRBV4-1 with TRBJ1-5; 8 positions agree with TRBD1. The V and J ends lost 3 bases and 1 base, in that order; junction bases with no gene match: 2. Germline lookup yields CDR1 MGHRA and CDR2 YSYEKL. This CDR3 is 15 amino acids long. Written as DNA, the CDR3 is TGCGCCAGCAGCCAGTGGACAGGGAGCAATCAGCCCCAGCATTTT. This sequence encodes CASSQWTGSNQPQHF.

This clonotype was seen more than once but under ten times. The chain employs TRBV4-3 and TRBJ2-3, with 8 nucleotides matching TRBD2. V gave up 3 bases and J gave up 2 bases; unmatched junction bases: 4. CDR1 LGHNA and CDR2 YSLEER come from the germline V gene. The CDR3 covers 15 residues. CDR3: CASSHLAGTTDTQYF. DNA of the CDR3: TGCGCCAGCAGCCATTTAGCGGGGACCACAGATACGCAGTATTTT.

The sample holds a few counts of this clonotype. The CDR3 coding sequence is TGCGCCAGCAGCCAATCTCTAGCGGGGGTCTCCTACGAGCAGTACTTC. The encoded protein is CASSQSLAGVSYEQYF. This chain links TRBV4-3 with TRBJ2-7; TRBD2 agrees at 10 bases. Per germline, CDR1 LGHNA and CDR2 YSLEER. CDR3 size: 16 residues. J was trimmed by 0 bases and V by 2 bases; bases with no gene match: 4.

This clonotype was seen more than once but under ten times. CDR3: CASSGTGTSGEEAQYF. In nucleotides, the CDR3 is TGTGCCAGCAGTGGGACCGGGACTAGCGGGGAGGAAGCGCAGTATTTT. The rearrangement uses TRBV2 and TRBJ2-3; 13 nucleotides agree with TRBD2. The CDR3 loop spans 16 amino acids. CDR1 is SNHLY, CDR2 FYNNEI, per germline. V dropped 4 bases and J dropped 10; count of bases not matched to a gene: 11.

The chain is built from TRBV4-1 and TRBJ1-2; possibly TRBD1 for D (5 bases). CDR3 length: 15 residues. V lost 3 bases, J lost 2 bases, and 13 bases lay in between. CDR1 is MGHRA and CDR2 is YSYEKL in the germline V gene. CDR3 in amino acids: CASSQDTPGNYGYTF. For the CDR3, the DNA is TGCGCCAGCAGCCAGGACACCCCCGGCAACTATGGCTACACCTTC.

The chain couples TRBV9 to TRBJ2-2; D not certain. The length of the CDR3 is 15 residues. The V and J ends lost 4 bases and 3 bases respectively, with 13 bases between them. Germline loops: CDR1 SGDLS, CDR2 YYNGEE. In DNA, the CDR3 is TGTGCCAGCAGCCCGAGTCCCATAGACACCGGGGAGCTGTTTTTT. Its protein is CASSPSPIDTGELFF.

The chain carries TRBV5-1 and TRBJ1-1; D may be TRBD1 (6 bases). CDR1 SGHRS and CDR2 YFSETQ come from the germline V gene. The germline V and J ends were trimmed by 4 bases and 4 bases, with 14 bases remaining between them. The CDR3 length is 14 residues. The DNA of the CDR3 is TGCGCCAGCAGCCCTGGACAGTCGGGCACTGAAGCTTTCTTT. Translating gives CASSPGQSGTEAFF.

The chain carries TRBV12-3 or TRBV12-4 and TRBJ2-5; 8 bases fit TRBD1. The CDR3 covers 12 residues. V lost 8 bases, J lost 4 bases, and 3 bases stayed unmatched. The CDR3 DNA reads as TGTGCCAGCGCAGGGGGCGGAGAGACCCAGTACTTC. Residues: CASAGGGETQYF.

The V call is TRBV7-9, the J call TRBJ1-2; TRBD1 aligns across 9 bases. J gave up 5 bases and V 1 base, and 2 bases lay outside the gene matches. CDR3 size: 14 residues. Germline V gives CDR1 SEHNR, CDR2 FQNEAQ (reference sequence). The CDR3 sequence is CASSLEGTGYGYTF. CDR3 bases: TGTGCCAGCAGCTTAGAAGGGACAGGGTATGGCTACACCTTC. The whole variable domain, filled in from reference TRBV7-9 and TRBJ1-2, reads DTGVSQNPRHKITKRGQNVTFRCDPISEHNRLYWYRQTLGQGPEFLTYFQNEAQLEKSRLLSDRFSAERPKGSFSTLEIQRTEQGDSAMYLCASSLEGTGYGYTFGSGTRLTVV.

This clonotype was picked up a small number of times. The chain carries TRBV4-3 and TRBJ2-3, with D perhaps TRBD1 (6 bases). V was trimmed by 0 bases and J by 0 bases, leaving 10 bases between them. The CDR3 is 16 amino acids. The germline V gene has CDR1 LGHNA and CDR2 YSLEER. The CDR3: CASSQDETGSTDTQYF. CDR3 sequence (DNA): TGCGCCAGCAGCCAAGATGAAACAGGGAGCACAGATACGCAGTATTTT.

This clonotype turned up a few times. The chain is built from TRBV5-1 and TRBJ2-7, with D possibly matching TRBD2 (5 bases). Per the germline V gene, CDR1 is SGHRS and CDR2 is YFSETQ. This CDR3 has 12 residues. The V end lost 7 bases, the J end lost 1 base, and 9 bases lay between the germline ends. CDR3 bases: TGCGCCAGCTCCGGCGGGTCCTACGAGCAGTACTTC. The encoded protein is CASSGGSYEQYF. The entire variable domain, with the rest obtained from reference TRBV5-1 and TRBJ2-7, is as follows: KAGVTQTPRYLIKTRGQQVTLSCSPISGHRSVSWYQQTPGQGLQFLFEYFSETQRNKGNFPGRFSGRQFSNSRSEMNVSTLELGDSALYLCASSGGSYEQYFGPGTRLTVT.

This clonotype was counted only a few times. The chain employs TRBV6-6 and TRBJ2-1; no reliable D call. V was cut by 7 bases and J by 5 bases, with 18 bases left in between. Germline values: CDR1 MNHNY, CDR2 SVGAGI (reference sequence). The CDR3 loop spans 15 amino acids. The CDR3 reads CASNRIPSSHNEQFF. The CDR3 DNA reads TGTGCCAGCAACCGTATCCCTAGTAGCCACAATGAGCAGTTCTTC.

The chain links TRBV11-2 to TRBJ2-7; no clear D. Germline loops: CDR1 SGHAT, CDR2 FQNNGV. The CDR3 contains 13 residues. V was shortened by 1 base and J by 1 base, with 5 bases between the two germline ends. The CDR3 spells CASSLAASYEQYV. The CDR3 DNA sequence: TGTGCCAGCAGCTTAGCTGCTTCCTACGAGCAGTACGTC.

Concerning this clonotype: A much larger clone is a single base away; this may be a read error. The chain carries TRBV28 and TRBJ2-1; 7 positions match TRBD1. Germline-derived CDR1 and CDR2 are MDHEN and SYDVKM. The CDR3 extends over 16 amino acids. DNA for the CDR3: TGTGTCAGCAGTCCGCCTCGGGACAGCCACAACAATGAGCAGTTCTTC. Its translation: CVSSPPRDSHNNEQFF.

This clonotype came up a few times. For the CDR3, the DNA is TGTGCCAGCAGAACCGGGACAGAAAGATCCTATGGCTACACCTTC. Its protein is CASRTGTERSYGYTF. The rearrangement uses TRBV12-3 or TRBV12-4 and TRBJ1-2, with 7 bases lining up with TRBD1. Unmatched junction bases numbered 11, after V lost 6 bases and J lost 4 bases. This CDR3 is built from 15 residues.

This clonotype turned up a few times. V gene TRBV18 combines with J gene TRBJ2-1; 9 bases are a match to TRBD2. Germline V gives CDR1 KGHSH, CDR2 LQKENI. The CDR3 spans 15 residues. With 2 bases clipped from V and 3 bases from J, the junction kept 2 bases outside the gene matches. For the CDR3, the DNA is TGTGCCAGCTCACCAGGCGGGGGGGTCTACAATGAGCAGTTCTTC. Its protein product is CASSPGGGVYNEQFF.

A few counts support this clonotype. V usage is TRBV5-1 and J usage is TRBJ2-3, with 8 bases matching TRBD1. J gave up 1 base and V 2 bases, and 6 bases lay outside the gene matches. Germline V gives CDR1 SGHRS, CDR2 YFSETQ. The CDR3 totals 16 residues. CDR3 sequence (DNA): TGCGCCAGCAGCTTACATCAGGGGGCTGGCACAGATACGCAGTATTTT. Translation gives CASSLHQGAGTDTQYF.